This TCR beta chain came from a study of cytomegalovirus exposure and HLA in healthy donors. Across the whole study: Unique TCRs from HLA-typed donors, approximately 80 million of them, were held in an early data release. The study's findings and limits: The authors later linked a missense DCLRE1C variant to TCR beta V- and J-gene trimming. According to a later analysis, donors in an Asian-associated ancestry cluster reportedly had fewer N-insertions than the approximately 720-donor mean.

60 Vbeta and 13 Jbeta primers were used in PCR. This table comes from immunoSEQ multiplex PCR, and its TCRdb copy is limited to in-frame clones, with some not included. The sample carries under 200,000 clones, about 77% recorded once. CDR3 length: 17 amino acids. From germline, CDR1 is MGHRA and CDR2 YSYEKL. V lost 4 bases, J lost 3 bases, and 8 bases stayed unmatched. Turning to this clone: As yet, its antigen is unknown.

This sequence joins TRBV4-1 and TRBJ2-2, with 10 bases aligning to TRBD1. The sequencing input was PBMCs. This clonotype originated in a man in his sixties in good health and CMV-seronegative. The CDR3 DNA reads TGCGCCAGCAGCCTCACCGACAGGGGGCGCGACACCGGGGAGCTGTTTTTT. Its translation: CASSLTDRGRDTGELFF.